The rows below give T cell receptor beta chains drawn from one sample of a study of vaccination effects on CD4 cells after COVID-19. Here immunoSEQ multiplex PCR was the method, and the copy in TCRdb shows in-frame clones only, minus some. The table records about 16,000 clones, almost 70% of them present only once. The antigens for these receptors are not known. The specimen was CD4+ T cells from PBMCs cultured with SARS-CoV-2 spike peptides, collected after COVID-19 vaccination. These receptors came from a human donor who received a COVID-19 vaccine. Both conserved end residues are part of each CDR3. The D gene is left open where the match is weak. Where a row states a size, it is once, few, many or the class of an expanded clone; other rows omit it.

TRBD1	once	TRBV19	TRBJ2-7	TGTGCCACCCGACAGGGACCTTCCTACGAGCAGTACTTC	CATRQGPSYEQYF
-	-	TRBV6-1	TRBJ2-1	TGTGCCAGCAGTGAAACCGGGGTGGGTGAGCAGTTCTTC	CASSETGVGEQFF
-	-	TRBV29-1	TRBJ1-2	TGCAGCGTTATCCGAGGCATCAACTATGGCTACACCTTC	CSVIRGINYGYTF
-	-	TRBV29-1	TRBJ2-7	TGCAGCGTCTCCGGATCGGCGGGCGAGCAGTACTTC	CSVSGSAGEQYF
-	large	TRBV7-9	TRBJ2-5	TGTGCCGGCACCCCCTTTCAAGAGACCCAGTACTTC	CAGTPFQETQYF
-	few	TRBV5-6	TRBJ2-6	TGTGCCAGCAGCTTCTCTGGGGCCAACGTCCTGACTTTC	CASSFSGANVLTF
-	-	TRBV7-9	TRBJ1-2	TGTGCCAGCAGCACCACCACCGGGACCGTGAACTATGGCTACACCTTC	CASSTTTGTVNYGYTF
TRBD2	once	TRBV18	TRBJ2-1	TGTGCCAGCTCACCACTAGGGACTAGATACAATGAGCAGTTCTTC	CASSPLGTRYNEQFF
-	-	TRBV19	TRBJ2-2	TGTGCCAGTAAGGCAGGGCATTCGAACACCGGGGAGCTGTTTTTT	CASKAGHSNTGELFF
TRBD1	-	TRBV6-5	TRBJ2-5	TGTGCCAGCCAAAGGACAGGGACGAACCAAGAGACCCAGTACTTC	CASQRTGTNQETQYF
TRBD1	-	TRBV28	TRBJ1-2	TGTGCCAGCAGTCCCTACCGGGACAGGGAGTTTCGTGGCTACACCTTC	CASSPYRDREFRGYTF
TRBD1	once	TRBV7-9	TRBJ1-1	TGTGCCAGCAGCATAGGACAGGGGGCATCGAATACTGAAGCTTTCTTT	CASSIGQGASNTEAFF
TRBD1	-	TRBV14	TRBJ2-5	TGTGCCAGCAGCCAAATACAGGGGGTCCAAGAGACCCAGTACTTC	CASSQIQGVQETQYF
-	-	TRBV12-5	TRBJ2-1	TGTGCTAGTGGCTTGTTGGGACTGGCTCAGGAGGAGCAGTTCTTC	CASGLLGLAQEEQFF
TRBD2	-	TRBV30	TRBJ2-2	TGTGCCTGGAGTCGAGGGAGGGCTGGCACCGGGGAGCTGTTTTTT	CAWSRGRAGTGELFF
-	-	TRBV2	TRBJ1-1	TGTGCCAGCAGTAGGCAGGGGAACACTGAAGCTTTCTTT	CASSRQGNTEAFF
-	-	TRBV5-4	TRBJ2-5	TGTGCCAGCAGCTGGGGAGCGCTCCAAGAGACCCAGTACTTC	CASSWGALQETQYF
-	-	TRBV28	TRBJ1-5	TGTGCCAGCAGTTTGGAGGGGCAGCAGCCCCAGCATTTT	CASSLEGQQPQHF
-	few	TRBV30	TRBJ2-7	TGTGCCTGGAGTGTAGGACCCACCTACGAGCAGTACTTC	CAWSVGPTYEQYF
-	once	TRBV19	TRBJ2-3	TGTGCCAGTAGTATTAGGCAGAGAGTCACAGATACGCAGTATTTT	CASSIRQRVTDTQYF
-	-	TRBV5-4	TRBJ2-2	TGTGCCAGCAGCTTAAGCTCCCACTCCGGGGAGCTGTTTTTT	CASSLSSHSGELFF
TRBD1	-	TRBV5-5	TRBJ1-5	TGTGCCAGCAGCTCTAGCTTCGGGACAGGGGGGTTGGGCAATCAGCCCCAGCATTTT	CASSSSFGTGGLGNQPQHF
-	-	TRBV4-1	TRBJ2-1	TGCGCCAGCAGCCAAGTGGACATGGGCTTTCGGCTGAATGAGCAGTTCTTC	CASSQVDMGFRLNEQFF
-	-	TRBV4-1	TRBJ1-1	TGCGCCAGCAGCCCGTTACCTTCCTTAGGAGGTAACACTGAAGCTTTCTTT	CASSPLPSLGGNTEAFF
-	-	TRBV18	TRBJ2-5	TGTGCCAGCTCCACCGGGGAGACCCAGTACTTC	CASSTGETQYF
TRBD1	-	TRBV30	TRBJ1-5	TGTGCCTGGAGCACGACAGGGGGAGGCAATCAGCCCCAGCATTTT	CAWSTTGGGNQPQHF
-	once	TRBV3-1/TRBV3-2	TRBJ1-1	TGTGCCAGCATCAGCCACGGGGGAGGGAAAGGCACTGAAGCTTTCTTT	CASISHGGGKGTEAFF
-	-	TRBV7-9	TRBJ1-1	TGTGCCAGCAGCCCCGGGACACCCACCTCACTGAACACTGAAGCTTTCTTT	CASSPGTPTSLNTEAFF
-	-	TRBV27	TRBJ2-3	TGTGCCAGCAGTTTGCAGCACCCTAGCACAGATACGCAGTATTTT	CASSLQHPSTDTQYF
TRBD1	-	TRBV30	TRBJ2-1	TGTGCCTGGAGTGTAGAGGGGGCTTCCTACAATGAGCAGTTCTTC	CAWSVEGASYNEQFF
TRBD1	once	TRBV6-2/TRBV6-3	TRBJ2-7	TGTGCCAGCAGTTACTCCGGGACAGGTATTCGCTACGAGCAGTACTTC	CASSYSGTGIRYEQYF
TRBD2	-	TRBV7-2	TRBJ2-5	TGTGCCAGCAGCTTCGCGCGGGGGGCCGGGGAGACCCAGTACTTC	CASSFARGAGETQYF
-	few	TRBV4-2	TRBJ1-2	TGTGCCAGCAGCCAAGGCGGGGTAGGGTCTAACTATGGCTACACCTTC	CASSQGGVGSNYGYTF
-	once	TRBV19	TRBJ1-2	TGTGCCAGTAGTATGGACTCTAGGGCCTATGGCTACACCTTC	CASSMDSRAYGYTF
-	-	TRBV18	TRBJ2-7	TGTGCCAGCTCACGAGGACAAGGCGTTTCCTACGAGCAGTACTTC	CASSRGQGVSYEQYF
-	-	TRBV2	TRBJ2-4	TGTGCCAGCAAGCCCGACTCAGGGGGGCCAGCCAAAAACATTCAGTACTTC	CASKPDSGGPAKNIQYF
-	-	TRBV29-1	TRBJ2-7	TGCAGCGTGCTACTAGGGGAGCAGTACTTC	CSVLLGEQYF
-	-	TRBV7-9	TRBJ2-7	TGTGCCAGCAGCCGGGAAGGGCAAGGGGGGGTCTACGAGCAGTACTTC	CASSREGQGGVYEQYF
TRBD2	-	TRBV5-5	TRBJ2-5	TGTGCCAGCAGCTTGCGGTTCGCGGGAGAAGGAGTAGAGACCCAGTACTTC	CASSLRFAGEGVETQYF
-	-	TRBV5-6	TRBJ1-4	TGTGCCAGCAGCCTCAGGAATAATGAAAAACTGTTTTTT	CASSLRNNEKLFF
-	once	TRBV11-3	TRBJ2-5	TGTGCCAGCAGCTCTCGGACAGCCAGAGGAGAGACCCAGTACTTC	CASSSRTARGETQYF
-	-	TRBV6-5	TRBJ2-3	TGTGCCAGCAGTTACAACAGCCTCACAGATACGCAGTATTTT	CASSYNSLTDTQYF